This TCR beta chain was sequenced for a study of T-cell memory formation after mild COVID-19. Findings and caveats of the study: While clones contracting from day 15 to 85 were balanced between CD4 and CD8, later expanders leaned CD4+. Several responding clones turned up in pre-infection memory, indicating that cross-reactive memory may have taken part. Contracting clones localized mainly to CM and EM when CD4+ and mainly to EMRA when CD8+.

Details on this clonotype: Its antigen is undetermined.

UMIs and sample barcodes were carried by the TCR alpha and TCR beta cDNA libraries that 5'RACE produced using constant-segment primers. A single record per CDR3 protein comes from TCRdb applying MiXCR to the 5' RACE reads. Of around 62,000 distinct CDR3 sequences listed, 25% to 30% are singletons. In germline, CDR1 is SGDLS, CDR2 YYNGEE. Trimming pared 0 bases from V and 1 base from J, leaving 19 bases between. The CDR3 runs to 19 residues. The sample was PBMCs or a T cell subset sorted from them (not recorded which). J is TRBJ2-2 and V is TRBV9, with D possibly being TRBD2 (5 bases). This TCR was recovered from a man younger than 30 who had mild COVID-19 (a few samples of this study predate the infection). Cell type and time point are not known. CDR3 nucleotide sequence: TGTGCCAGCAGCGTAGTCCACTCGAGGGCGGCGGAGAACACCGGGGAGCTGTTTTTT. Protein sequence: CASSVVHSRAAENTGELFF.